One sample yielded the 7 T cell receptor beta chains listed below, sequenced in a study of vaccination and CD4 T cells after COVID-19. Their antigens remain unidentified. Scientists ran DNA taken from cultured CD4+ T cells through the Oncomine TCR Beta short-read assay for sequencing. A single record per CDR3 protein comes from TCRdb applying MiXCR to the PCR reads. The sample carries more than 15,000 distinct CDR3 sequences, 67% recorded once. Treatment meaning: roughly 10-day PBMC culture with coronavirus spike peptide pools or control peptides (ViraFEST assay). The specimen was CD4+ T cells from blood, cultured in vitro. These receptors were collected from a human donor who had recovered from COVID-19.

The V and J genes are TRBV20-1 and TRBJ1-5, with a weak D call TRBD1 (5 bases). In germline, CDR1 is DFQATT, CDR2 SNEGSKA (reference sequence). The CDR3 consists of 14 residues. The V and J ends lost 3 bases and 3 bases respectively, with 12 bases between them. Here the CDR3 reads CSARGPDSNQPQHF. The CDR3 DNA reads TGCAGTGCTAGGGGACCGGATTCCAATCAGCCCCAGCATTTT.

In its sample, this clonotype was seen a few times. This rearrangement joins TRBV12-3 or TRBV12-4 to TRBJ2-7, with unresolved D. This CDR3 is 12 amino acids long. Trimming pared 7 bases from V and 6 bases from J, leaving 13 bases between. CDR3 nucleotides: TGTGCCAGCATCTTGGGAAAGGGCGAGCAGTACTTC. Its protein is CASILGKGEQYF.

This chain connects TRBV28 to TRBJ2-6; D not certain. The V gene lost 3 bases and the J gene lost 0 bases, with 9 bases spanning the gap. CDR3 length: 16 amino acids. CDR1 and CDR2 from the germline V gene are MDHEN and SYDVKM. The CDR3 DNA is TGTGCCAGCAGTTTTGAACTCAGCTCTGGGGCCAACGTCCTGACTTTC. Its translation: CASSFELSSGANVLTF. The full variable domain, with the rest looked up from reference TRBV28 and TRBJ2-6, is DVKVTQSSRYLVKRTGEKVFLECVQDMDHENMFWYRQDPGLGLRLIYFSYDVKMKEKGDIPEGYSVSREKKERFSLILESASTNQTSMYLCASSFELSSGANVLTFGAGSRLTVL.

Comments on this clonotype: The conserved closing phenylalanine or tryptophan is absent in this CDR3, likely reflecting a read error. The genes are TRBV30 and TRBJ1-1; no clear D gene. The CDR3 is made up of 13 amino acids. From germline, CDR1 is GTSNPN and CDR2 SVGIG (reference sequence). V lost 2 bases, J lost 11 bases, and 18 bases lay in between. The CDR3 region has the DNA TGTGCCTGGAGTCTCAGGAACGAAGTTCCGGCTTTCTTG. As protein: CAWSLRNEVPAFL.

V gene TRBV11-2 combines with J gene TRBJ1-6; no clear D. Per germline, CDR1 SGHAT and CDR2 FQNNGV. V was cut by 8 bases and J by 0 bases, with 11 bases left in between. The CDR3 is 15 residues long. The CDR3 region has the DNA TGTGCCAGCCGACCGATGAGCTCCTATAATTCACCCCTCCACTTT. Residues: CASRPMSSYNSPLHF.

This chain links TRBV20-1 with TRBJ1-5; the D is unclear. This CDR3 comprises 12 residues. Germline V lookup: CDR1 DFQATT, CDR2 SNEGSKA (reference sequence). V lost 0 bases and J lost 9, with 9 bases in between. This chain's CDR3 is CSAREQLTPQHF. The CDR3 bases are TGCAGTGCTAGAGAACAGCTTACGCCCCAGCATTTT.

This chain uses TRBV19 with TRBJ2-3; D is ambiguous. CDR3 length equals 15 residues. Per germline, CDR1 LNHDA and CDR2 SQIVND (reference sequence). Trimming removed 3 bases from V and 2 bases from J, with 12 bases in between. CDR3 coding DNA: TGTGCCAGTAGTATTTGGCAGGAATACACAGATACGCAGTATTTT. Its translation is CASSIWQEYTDTQYF. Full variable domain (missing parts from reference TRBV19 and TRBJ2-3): DGGITQSPKYLFRKEGQNVTLSCEQNLNHDAMYWYRQDPGQGLRLIYYSQIVNDFQKGDIAEGYSVSREKKESFPLTVTSAQKNPTAFYLCASSIWQEYTDTQYFGPGTRLTVL.